This TCR beta chain appears in the sequencing data of a study of patients and donors after allogeneic stem cell transplantation. TCRdb recomputed calls from the RT-PCR reads with MiXCR, one row per CDR3 protein. The sample has about a million distinct CDR3 sequences, roughly 18% seen once. This CDR3 is built from 15 residues. The germline gives CDR1 SGHKS, CDR2 YYEKEE (reference sequence). The V end lost 7 bases, the J end lost 5 bases, and 19 bases lay between the germline ends. This clonotype was sampled from a human donor who was either an allogeneic HSCT recipient or a stem cell or donor lymphocyte infusion donor (not recorded which). It is not recorded whose cells these are; they may come from a transplant donor. Sequencing was carried out using blood, either unsorted or a sorted T cell fraction (not recorded which). The rearrangement links TRBV5-5 to TRBJ2-1, with D unclear. The chain's CDR3 is CASAKGSLGHNEQFF. CDR3 coding DNA: TGTGCCAGCGCAAAGGGCTCGCTAGGCCACAATGAGCAGTTCTTC. Full variable domain (remainder filled in from reference TRBV5-5 and TRBJ2-1): DAGVTQSPTHLIKTRGQQVTLRCSPISGHKSVSWYQQVLGQGPQFIFQYYEKEERGRGNFPDRFSARQFPNYSSELNVNALLLGDSALYLCASAKGSLGHNEQFFGPGTRLTVL.